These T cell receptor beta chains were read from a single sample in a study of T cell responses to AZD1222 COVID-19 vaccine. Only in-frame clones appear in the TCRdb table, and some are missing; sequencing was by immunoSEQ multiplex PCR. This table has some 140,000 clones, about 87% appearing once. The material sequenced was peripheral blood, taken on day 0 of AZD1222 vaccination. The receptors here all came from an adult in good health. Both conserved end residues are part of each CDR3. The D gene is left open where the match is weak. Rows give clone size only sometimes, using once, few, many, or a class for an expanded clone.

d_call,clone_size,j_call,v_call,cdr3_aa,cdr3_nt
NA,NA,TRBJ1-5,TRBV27,CASSLGVAGINQPQHF,TGTGCCAGCAGTTTGGGAGTTGCCGGGATCAATCAGCCCCAGCATTTT
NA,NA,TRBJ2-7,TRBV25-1,CASSEYRGKQYF,TGTGCCAGCAGTGAATATCGGGGGAAACAGTACTTC
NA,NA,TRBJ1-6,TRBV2,CASSEALGGSNSPLHF,TGTGCCAGCAGTGAAGCGCTGGGGGGCTCTAATTCACCCCTCCACTTT
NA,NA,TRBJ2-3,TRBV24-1,CATSRGLTDTQYF,TGTGCCACCAGCAGGGGTCTCACAGATACGCAGTATTTT
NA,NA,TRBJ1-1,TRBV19,CASSSAWGARNTEAFF,TGTGCCAGTAGTTCGGCATGGGGGGCGCGAAACACTGAAGCTTTCTTT
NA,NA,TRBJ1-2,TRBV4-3,CASGYRGYGYTF,TGCGCCAGCGGCTATAGGGGCTATGGCTACACCTTC
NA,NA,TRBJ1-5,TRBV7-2,CASSLKFDGKPQHF,TGTGCCAGCAGCTTGAAATTCGACGGCAAGCCCCAGCATTTT
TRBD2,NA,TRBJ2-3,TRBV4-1,CASSQDTPRASGVVNTQYF,TGCGCCAGCAGCCAAGATACCCCTAGGGCTAGCGGGGTGGTAAATACGCAGTATTTT
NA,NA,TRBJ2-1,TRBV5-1,CASSFGRDAYNEQFF,TGCGCCAGCAGCTTCGGTCGGGACGCCTACAATGAGCAGTTCTTC
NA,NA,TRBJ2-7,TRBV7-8,CASSLGRSSYEQYF,TGTGCCAGCAGCTTGGGCAGGTCCTCCTACGAGCAGTACTTC
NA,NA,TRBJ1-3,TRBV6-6,CASSSGVAGNTIYF,TGTGCCAGCAGCTCCGGAGTTGCTGGAAACACCATATATTTT
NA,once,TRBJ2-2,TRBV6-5,CASRAGSAGELFF,TGTGCCAGCAGGGCAGGTAGTGCCGGGGAGCTGTTTTTT
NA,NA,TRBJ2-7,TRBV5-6,CASSRGDRPYEQYF,TGTGCCAGCAGCCGGGGAGACAGACCCTACGAGCAGTACTTC
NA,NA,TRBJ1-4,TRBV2,CASSVRGLGEKLFF,TGTGCCAGCAGTGTAAGAGGGTTGGGGGAAAAACTGTTTTTT
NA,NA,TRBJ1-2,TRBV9,CASSVDTSGLGGYTF,TGTGCCAGCAGCGTCGACACCTCGGGTTTAGGGGGCTACACCTTC
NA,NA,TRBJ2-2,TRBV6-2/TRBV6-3,CASSPFSRNTGELFF,TGTGCCAGCAGTCCCTTCAGCCGGAACACCGGGGAGCTGTTTTTT
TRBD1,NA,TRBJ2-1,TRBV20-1,CSASLSGQRYNEQFF,TGCAGTGCTAGTTTATCGGGACAGCGATACAATGAGCAGTTCTTC
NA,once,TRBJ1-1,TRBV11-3,CASSPESGKPNTEAFF,TGTGCCAGCAGTCCCGAGTCGGGCAAACCGAACACTGAAGCTTTCTTT
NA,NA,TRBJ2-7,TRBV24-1,CATSDGRYEQYF,TGTGCCACCAGTGACGGGCGGTACGAGCAGTACTTC
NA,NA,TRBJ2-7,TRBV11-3,CASSLRTRDEQYF,TGTGCCAGCAGCCTGAGGACTCGGGACGAGCAGTACTTC
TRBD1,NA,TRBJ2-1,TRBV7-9,CASSEGQGGARNEQFF,TGTGCCAGCAGCGAGGGACAGGGGGGAGCCAGAAATGAGCAGTTCTTC
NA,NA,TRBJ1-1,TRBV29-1,CSVDPGGGPITEAFF,TGCAGCGTTGATCCGGGCGGGGGACCCATCACTGAAGCTTTCTTT
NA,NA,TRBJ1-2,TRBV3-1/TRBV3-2,CASSLSEQGTHGYTF,TGTGCCAGCAGTTTATCCGAGCAGGGGACCCATGGCTACACCTTC
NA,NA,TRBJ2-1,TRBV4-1,CASSLRLGREQFF,TGCGCCAGCAGCCTCAGACTAGGTCGTGAGCAGTTCTTC
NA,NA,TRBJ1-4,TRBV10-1,CASRPLREKLFF,TGCGCCAGCAGGCCCCTGCGTGAAAAACTGTTTTTT
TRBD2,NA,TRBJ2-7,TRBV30,CAWSAGVHEQYF,TGTGCCTGGAGCGCGGGAGTCCACGAGCAGTACTTC
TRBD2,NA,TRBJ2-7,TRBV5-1,CASSLGLAGPEQYF,TGCGCCAGCAGCCTGGGACTAGCGGGACCCGAGCAGTACTTC
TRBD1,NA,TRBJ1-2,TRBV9,CASSAGQGVSYGYTF,TGTGCCAGCAGCGCTGGACAGGGAGTCTCTTATGGCTACACCTTC
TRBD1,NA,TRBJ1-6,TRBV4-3,CASSQTLDRNYNSPLHF,TGCGCCAGCAGCCAAACCCTGGACAGGAACTATAATTCACCCCTCCACTTT
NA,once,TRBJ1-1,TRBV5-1,CASSLFGAGNTEAFF,TGCGCCAGCAGCTTGTTTGGGGCGGGGAACACTGAAGCTTTCTTT
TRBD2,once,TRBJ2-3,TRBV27,CASIELAGLAGGTDTQYF,TGTGCCAGCATTGAACTAGCGGGACTAGCCGGGGGCACAGATACGCAGTATTTT
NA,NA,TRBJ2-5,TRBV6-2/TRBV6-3,CASSRPGTKETQYF,TGTGCCAGCAGTCGACCCGGGACAAAAGAGACCCAGTACTTC
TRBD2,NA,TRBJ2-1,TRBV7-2,CASSPGLAGDWQFF,TGTGCCAGCAGCCCTGGACTAGCGGGAGATTGGCAGTTCTTC
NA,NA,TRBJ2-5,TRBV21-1,CASSKGVTTPDRGQETQYF,TGTGCCAGCAGCAAAGGGGTTACTACCCCGGACAGGGGCCAAGAGACCCAGTACTTC
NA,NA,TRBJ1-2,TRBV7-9,CASSLAKVVYGYTF,TGTGCCAGCAGCTTAGCGAAGGTGGTCTATGGCTACACCTTC
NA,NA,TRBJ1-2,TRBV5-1,CASSSGQSYGYTF,TGCGCCAGCAGCTCCGGACAGAGCTATGGCTACACCTTC
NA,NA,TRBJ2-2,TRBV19,CASTAATNTGELFF,TGTGCCAGTACGGCAGCCACGAACACCGGGGAGCTGTTTTTT
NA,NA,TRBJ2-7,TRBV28,CASSLGITYEQYF,TGTGCCAGCAGTTTAGGTATCACCTACGAGCAGTACTTC
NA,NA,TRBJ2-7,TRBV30,CAWSRLGMATQGVAYEQYF,TGTGCCTGGAGTCGCCTCGGGATGGCCACCCAAGGAGTAGCCTACGAGCAGTACTTC
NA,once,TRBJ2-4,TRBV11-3,CASSLGGIIKNIQYF,TGTGCCAGCAGCTTAGGAGGGATAATCAAAAACATTCAGTACTTC
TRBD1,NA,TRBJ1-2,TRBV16,CASSQGTEGYGYTF,TGTGCCAGCAGCCAAGGGACAGAGGGATATGGCTACACCTTC
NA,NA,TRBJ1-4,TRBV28,CASSSPFLGGEKLFF,TGTGCCAGCAGTTCCCCGTTTTTGGGGGGTGAAAAACTGTTTTTT
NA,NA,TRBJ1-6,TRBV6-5,CASRQRGFYNSPLHF,TGTGCCAGCCGCCAGAGGGGGTTCTATAATTCACCCCTCCACTTT
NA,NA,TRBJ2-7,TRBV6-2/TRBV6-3,CASSDQYEQYF,TGTGCCAGCAGTGATCAGTACGAGCAGTACTTC
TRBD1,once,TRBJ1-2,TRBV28,CASSFLRGHGYTF,TGTGCCAGCAGCTTTTTGAGGGGGCATGGCTACACCTTC
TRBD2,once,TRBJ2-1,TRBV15,CATSRDKGLAGENEQFF,TGTGCCACCAGCAGAGATAAGGGACTAGCGGGAGAAAATGAGCAGTTCTTC
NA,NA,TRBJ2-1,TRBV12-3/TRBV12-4,CASRVDSYNEQFF,TGTGCCAGCAGGGTGGACAGCTACAATGAGCAGTTCTTC
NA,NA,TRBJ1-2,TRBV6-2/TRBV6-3,CASSYSRAGQVGAGYTF,TGTGCCAGCAGTTACTCGCGGGCAGGGCAGGTCGGTGCTGGCTACACCTTC
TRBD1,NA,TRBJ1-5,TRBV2,CASRSGQGPQPQHF,TGTGCCAGCAGGTCGGGACAGGGGCCCCAGCCCCAGCATTTT
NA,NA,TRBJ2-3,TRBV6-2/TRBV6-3,CASSYGLAVSTDTQYF,TGTGCCAGCAGTTACGGGCTAGCTGTTAGCACAGATACGCAGTATTTT
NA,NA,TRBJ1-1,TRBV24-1,CATSATGRHTEAFF,TGTGCCACCAGTGCAACGGGAAGACACACTGAAGCTTTCTTT
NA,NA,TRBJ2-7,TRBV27,CASSRISSGGVYEQYF,TGTGCCAGCAGTCGGATTTCGAGCGGTGGGGTCTACGAGCAGTACTTC
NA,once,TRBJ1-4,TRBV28,CASSGVWGWGGASNEKLFF,TGTGCCAGCAGTGGCGTATGGGGCTGGGGTGGGGCCTCTAATGAAAAACTGTTTTTT
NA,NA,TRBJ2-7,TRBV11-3,CASSRGRGISYEQYF,TGTGCCAGCAGCCGGGGCAGGGGTATTTCCTACGAGCAGTACTTC
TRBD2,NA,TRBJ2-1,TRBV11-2,CASSSLQVAGGSNEQFF,TGTGCCAGCAGCTCGTTACAGGTAGCGGGAGGTTCCAATGAGCAGTTCTTC
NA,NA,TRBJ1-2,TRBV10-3,CATTPFVDANYGYTF,TGTGCCACCACTCCGTTCGTAGATGCGAACTATGGCTACACCTTC
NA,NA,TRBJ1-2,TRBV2,CASSSVGGIGGYTF,TGTGCCAGCAGTAGTGTGGGTGGGATAGGTGGCTACACCTTC
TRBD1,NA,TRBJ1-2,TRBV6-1,CASSDLDRAHRGYTF,TGTGCCAGCAGTGATCTGGACAGGGCCCACCGGGGCTACACCTTC
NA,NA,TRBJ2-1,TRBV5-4,CASTPPGPLRPSYNEQFF,TGTGCCAGCACCCCCCCCGGGCCACTGAGACCTTCCTACAATGAGCAGTTCTTC